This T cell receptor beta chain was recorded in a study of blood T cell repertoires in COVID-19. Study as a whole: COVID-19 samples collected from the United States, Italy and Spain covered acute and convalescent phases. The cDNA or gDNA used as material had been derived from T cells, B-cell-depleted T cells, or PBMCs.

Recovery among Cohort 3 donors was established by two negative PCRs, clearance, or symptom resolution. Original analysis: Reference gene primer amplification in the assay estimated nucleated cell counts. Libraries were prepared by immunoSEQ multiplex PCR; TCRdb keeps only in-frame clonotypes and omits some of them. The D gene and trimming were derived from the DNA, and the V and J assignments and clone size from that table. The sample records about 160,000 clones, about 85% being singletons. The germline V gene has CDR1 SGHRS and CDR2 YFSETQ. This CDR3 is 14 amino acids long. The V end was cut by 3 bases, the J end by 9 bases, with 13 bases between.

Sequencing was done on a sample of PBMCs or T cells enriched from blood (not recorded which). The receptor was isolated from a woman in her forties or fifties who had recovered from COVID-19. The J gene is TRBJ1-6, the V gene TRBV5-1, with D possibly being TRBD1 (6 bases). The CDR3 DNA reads TGCGCCAGCAGCTACAGGGAGGGGAGTTCACCCCTCCACTTT. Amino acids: CASSYREGSSPLHF.